This is a list of T cell receptor beta chains from one sample in a study of graft-versus-host responses after intestinal transplantation. Some clones are missing from TCRdb's copy, which holds only in-frame ones; the method was immunoSEQ multiplex PCR. Altogether around 50,000 clones are present, less than 85% being singletons, with the ten largest covering less than 0.55%. Their target antigens are unknown. This specimen consisted of unstimulated CD4+ T cells sorted from spleen or lymph node cells, obtained before transplant. The receptors derive from a human donor who was the organ donor for an intestinal transplant. The CDR3 runs from the conserved cysteine through the conserved F or W. Each record gives: V gene, CDR3 protein.

>TRBV11-3
CASSLGFRGDYEQYF
>TRBV27
CASSLNRGAYEQYF
>TRBV11-2
CASSLGSRGQNEKLFF
>TRBV30
CAWSVGQNTEAFF
>TRBV19
CASSIDRRQNYEQYF
>TRBV30
CALGWGMNTEAFF
>TRBV6-5
CASSYGSSYNSPLHF
>TRBV6-6
CASSYRGLGYTF
>TRBV27
CASSLSPGRKLGQYF
>TRBV11-3
CASSPQRGGADTQYF
>TRBV11-2
CASSISPVYGSTF
>TRBV9
CASSLSGGSYNEQFF
>TRBV6-1
CASSPFGEQFF
>TRBV19
CASSNLYYEQYF
>TRBV12-5
CASGLSQRGGDTQYF
>TRBV2
CASSEELGAKNIQYF
>TRBV4-2
CASSQDRGNQPQHF
>TRBV19
CASSTTSFTGEQYF
>TRBV21-1
CASSKRDRVGNQPQHF
>TRBV5-1
CASSLGLLRTSKEELFF